This T cell receptor beta chain was profiled in a study of cytomegalovirus exposure and HLA in healthy donors. PCR amplification relied on 60 Vbeta primers (plus 13 Jbeta primers). Here immunoSEQ multiplex PCR was the method, and the copy in TCRdb shows in-frame clones only, minus some. Of around 200,000 clones in the sample, under 85% are singletons; the top ten hold 1.5% to 2%. The sample comprised PBMCs. The receptor was derived from a man aged 50 or older in good health and CMV-seronegative.

The CDR3 DNA is TGTGCCAGCAGTCCCCGGGACAGGGAAGTGGGAGAGCAGTACTTC. Amino acids: CASSPRDREVGEQYF. The chain carries TRBV28 and TRBJ2-7; 9 nucleotides align to TRBD1. CDR1 and CDR2 from the germline V gene are MDHEN and SYDVKM. The CDR3 covers 15 residues. V gave up 5 bases and J gave up 7 bases; unmatched junction bases: 12.